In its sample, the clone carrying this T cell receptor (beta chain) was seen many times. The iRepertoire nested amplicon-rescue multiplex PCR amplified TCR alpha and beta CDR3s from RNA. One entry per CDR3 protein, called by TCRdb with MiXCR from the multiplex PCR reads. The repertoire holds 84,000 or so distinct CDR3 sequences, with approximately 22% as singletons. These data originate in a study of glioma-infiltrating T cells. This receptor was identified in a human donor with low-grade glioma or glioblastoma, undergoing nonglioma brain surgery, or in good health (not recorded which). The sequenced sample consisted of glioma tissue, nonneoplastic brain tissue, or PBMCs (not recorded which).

The CDR3 reads CASRKGLANGYEQYF. In DNA, the CDR3 is TGTGCCAGCCGTAAAGGGCTAGCGAATGGCTACGAGCAGTACTTC. The J gene is TRBJ2-7, the V gene TRBV6-1, with a possible D match to TRBD2 (6 bases). In germline, CDR1 is MNHNS, CDR2 SASEGT. V lost 8 bases and J lost 3, with 20 bases in between. This CDR3 contains 15 residues.